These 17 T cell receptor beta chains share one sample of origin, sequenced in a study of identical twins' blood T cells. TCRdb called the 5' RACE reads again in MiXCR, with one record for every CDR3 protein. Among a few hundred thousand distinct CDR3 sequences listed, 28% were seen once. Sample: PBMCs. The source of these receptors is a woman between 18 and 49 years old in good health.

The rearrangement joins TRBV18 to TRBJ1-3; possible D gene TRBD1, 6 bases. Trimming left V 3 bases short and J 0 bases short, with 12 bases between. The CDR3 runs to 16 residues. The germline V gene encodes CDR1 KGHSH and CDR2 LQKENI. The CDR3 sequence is CASSPQGSFSGNTIYF. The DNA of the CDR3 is TGTGCCAGCTCACCTCAGGGGTCTTTCTCTGGAAACACCATATATTTT.

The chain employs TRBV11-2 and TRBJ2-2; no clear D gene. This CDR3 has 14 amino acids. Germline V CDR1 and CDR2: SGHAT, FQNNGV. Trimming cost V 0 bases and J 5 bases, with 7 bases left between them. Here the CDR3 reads CASSLDRLTGELFF. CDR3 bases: TGTGCCAGCAGCTTAGACCGCCTTACCGGGGAGCTGTTTTTT.

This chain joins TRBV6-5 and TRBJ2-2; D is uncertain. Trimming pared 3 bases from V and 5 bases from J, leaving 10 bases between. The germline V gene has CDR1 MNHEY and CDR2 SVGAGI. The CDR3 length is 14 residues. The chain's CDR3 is CASSYRKGTGELFF. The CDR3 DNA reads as TGTGCCAGCAGTTATCGTAAAGGTACCGGGGAGCTGTTTTTT.

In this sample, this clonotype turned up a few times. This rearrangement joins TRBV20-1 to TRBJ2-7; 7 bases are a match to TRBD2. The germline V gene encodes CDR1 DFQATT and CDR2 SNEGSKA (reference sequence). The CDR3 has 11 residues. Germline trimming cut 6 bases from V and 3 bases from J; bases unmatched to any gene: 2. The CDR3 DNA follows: TGCAGTGCCGGGGGGAACTACGAGCAGTACTTC. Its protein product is CSAGGNYEQYF.

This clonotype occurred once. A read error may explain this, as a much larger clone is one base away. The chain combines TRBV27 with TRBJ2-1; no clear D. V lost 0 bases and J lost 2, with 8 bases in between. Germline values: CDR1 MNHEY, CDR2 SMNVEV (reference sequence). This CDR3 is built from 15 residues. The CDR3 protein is CASSLSYSPYNEQFF. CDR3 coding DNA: TGTGCCAGCAGTTTATCGTACAGTCCCTACAATGAGCAGTTCTTC.

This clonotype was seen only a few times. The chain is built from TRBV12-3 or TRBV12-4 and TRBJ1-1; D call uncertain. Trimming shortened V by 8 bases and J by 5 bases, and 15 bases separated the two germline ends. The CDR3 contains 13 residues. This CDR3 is CASARRAETEAFF. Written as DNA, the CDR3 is TGTGCCAGCGCCCGCCGGGCAGAAACTGAAGCTTTCTTT.

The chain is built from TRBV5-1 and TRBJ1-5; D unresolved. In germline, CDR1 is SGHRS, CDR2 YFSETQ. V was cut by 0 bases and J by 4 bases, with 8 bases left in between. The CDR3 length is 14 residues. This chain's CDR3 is CASSLGTTNQPQHF. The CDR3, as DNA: TGCGCCAGCAGCTTGGGGACGACGAATCAGCCCCAGCATTTT.

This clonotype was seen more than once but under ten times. The CDR3 loop reads CASSERGQETHQPQHF. CDR3 DNA: TGTGCCAGCAGTGAGAGAGGACAGGAGACCCATCAGCCCCAGCATTTT. The chain has TRBV2 and TRBJ1-5; 7 bases match TRBD1. CDR1 is SNHLY, CDR2 FYNNEI, per germline. The CDR3 runs to 16 residues. Unmatched junction bases numbered 10, after V lost 3 bases and J lost 5 bases.

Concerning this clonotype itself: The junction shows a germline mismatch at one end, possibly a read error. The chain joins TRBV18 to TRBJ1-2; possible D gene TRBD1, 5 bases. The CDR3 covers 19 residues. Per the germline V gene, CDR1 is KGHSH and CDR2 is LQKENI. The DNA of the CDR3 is TGTGTCAGCTCAGCACAACTCCCCCGGGACGCCTCAGCTAACTATGGCTACACCTTC. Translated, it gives CVSSAQLPRDASANYGYTF.

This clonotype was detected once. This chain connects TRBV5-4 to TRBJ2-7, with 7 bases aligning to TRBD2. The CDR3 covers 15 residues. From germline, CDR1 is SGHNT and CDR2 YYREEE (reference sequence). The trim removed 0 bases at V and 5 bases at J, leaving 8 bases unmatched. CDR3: CASSLVGLGQHEQYF. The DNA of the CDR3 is TGTGCCAGCAGCTTGGTAGGACTAGGACAACACGAGCAGTACTTC.

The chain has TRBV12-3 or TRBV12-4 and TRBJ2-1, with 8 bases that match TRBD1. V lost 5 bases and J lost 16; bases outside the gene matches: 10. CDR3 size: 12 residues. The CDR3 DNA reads TGTGCCAGCAGTAACATGGACAGGGTCGGCTTCTTC. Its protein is CASSNMDRVGFF.

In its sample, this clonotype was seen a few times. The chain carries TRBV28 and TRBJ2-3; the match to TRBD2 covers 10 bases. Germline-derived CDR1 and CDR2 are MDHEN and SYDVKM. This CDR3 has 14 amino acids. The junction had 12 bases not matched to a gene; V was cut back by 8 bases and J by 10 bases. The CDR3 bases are TGTGCCAGCCGATCCGGGACTAGCGCGGATGCGCAGTATTTT. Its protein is CASRSGTSADAQYF.

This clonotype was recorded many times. As DNA, the CDR3 is TGCAGCGTTGGGGGCAACTATGGCTACACCTTC. Its protein product is CSVGGNYGYTF. The genes are TRBV29-1 and TRBJ1-2; a possible D gene is TRBD1 (5 bases). Trimming cost V 4 bases and J 2 bases, with 5 bases left between them. The germline gives CDR1 SQVTM, CDR2 ANQGSEA. The CDR3 is 11 residues long.

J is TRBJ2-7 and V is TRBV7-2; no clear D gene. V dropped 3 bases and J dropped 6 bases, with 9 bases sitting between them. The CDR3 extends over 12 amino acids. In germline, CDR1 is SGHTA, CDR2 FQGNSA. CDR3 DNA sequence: TGTGCCAGCAGCTTTTTTAGTCGCGAGCAGTACTTC. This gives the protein CASSFFSREQYF. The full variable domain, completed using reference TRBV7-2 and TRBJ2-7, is GAGVSQSPSNKVTEKGKDVELRCDPISGHTALYWYRQSLGQGLEFLIYFQGNSAPDKSGLPSDRFSAERTGGSVSTLTIQRTQQEDSAVYLCASSFFSREQYFGPGTRLTVT.

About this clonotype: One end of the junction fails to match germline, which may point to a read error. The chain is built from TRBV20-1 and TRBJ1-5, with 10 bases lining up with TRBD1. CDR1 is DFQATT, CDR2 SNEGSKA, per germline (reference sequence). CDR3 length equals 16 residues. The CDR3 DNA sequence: TGCGGTGCTTCCGCCTCGGGACAGGGGAGCAATCAGCCCCAGCATTTT. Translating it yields CGASASGQGSNQPQHF.

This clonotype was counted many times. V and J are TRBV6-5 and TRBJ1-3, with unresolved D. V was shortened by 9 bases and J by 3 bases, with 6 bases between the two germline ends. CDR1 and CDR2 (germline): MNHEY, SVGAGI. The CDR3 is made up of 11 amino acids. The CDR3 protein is CASANGNTIYF. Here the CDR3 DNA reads TGTGCCAGTGCGAATGGAAACACCATATATTTT.

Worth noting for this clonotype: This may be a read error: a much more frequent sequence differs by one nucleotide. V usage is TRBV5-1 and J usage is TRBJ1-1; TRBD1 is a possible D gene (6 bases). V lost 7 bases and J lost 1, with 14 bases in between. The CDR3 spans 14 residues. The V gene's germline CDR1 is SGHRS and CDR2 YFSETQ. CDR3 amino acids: CASGPSTGNTEAFF. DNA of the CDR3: TGCGCCAGCGGCCCTTCGACAGGGAACACTGAAGCTTTCTTT.